Shown below are 5 T cell receptor beta chains from a single sample sequenced in a study of OX40 agonist ivuxolimab in advanced cancers. Clones were sequenced by immunoSEQ multiplex PCR, and TCRdb holds only the in-frame ones, with some missing. The sample consists of about 77,000 clones, about four fifths of them appearing once. The sequences come from CD4+ or CD8+ T cells sorted from blood, collected in a trial of the OX40 agonist ivuxolimab. The origin of the receptors is an adult with an advanced solid tumor such as melanoma, head and neck, liver or kidney cancer.

The rearrangement joins TRBV19 to TRBJ2-7; 9 positions agree with TRBD1. This CDR3 contains 14 residues. Germline CDR1 reads LNHDA; CDR2 reads SQIVND (reference sequence). The V gene end was trimmed by 4 bases and the J gene end by 6 bases; junction bases not matched to a gene: 7. CDR3 sequence (DNA): TGTGCCAGTAGTACCACAGGGGGCCCGATCGAGCAGTACTTC. Its protein is CASSTTGGPIEQYF. The full variable domain, with the rest looked up from reference TRBV19 and TRBJ2-7, is DGGITQSPKYLFRKEGQNVTLSCEQNLNHDAMYWYRQDPGQGLRLIYYSQIVNDFQKGDIAEGYSVSREKKESFPLTVTSAQKNPTAFYLCASSTTGGPIEQYFGPGTRLTVT.

This chain links TRBV21-1 with TRBJ1-2. TRBV21-1 is given as a pseudogene. This CDR3 spans 16 amino acids. The CDR3 DNA follows: TGTGCCAGCAGCAAATTCGGGAGTGAGGTAACCTATGGCTACACCTTC. Translation: CASSKFGSEVTYGYTF.

V is TRBV6-5 and J is TRBJ2-7; D unclear. The CDR3 has 12 amino acids. V lost 6 bases to trimming and J lost 3 bases, with 9 bases between them. Germline CDR1 is MNHEY and CDR2 is SVGAGI. The CDR3: CASRTPGYEQYF. The CDR3 coding sequence is TGTGCCAGCAGAACTCCGGGCTACGAGCAGTACTTC.

V is TRBV15 and J is TRBJ2-2, with a possible D match to TRBD1 (6 bases). The CDR3 covers 16 residues. In germline, CDR1 is LNHNV, CDR2 YYDKDF (reference sequence). The V end lost 3 bases, the J end lost 5 bases, and 16 bases lay between the germline ends. CDR3 in DNA: TGTGCCACCAGCAGCCTCAGGGGAAGGAAAACCGGGGAGCTGTTTTTT. Protein sequence: CATSSLRGRKTGELFF.

V and J are TRBV6-5 and TRBJ2-1, with 11 bases that match TRBD2. Germline trimming cut 2 bases from V and 3 bases from J; bases unmatched to any gene: 3. The CDR3 loop spans 16 amino acids. CDR1 and CDR2 from the germline V gene are MNHEY and SVGAGI. Written as DNA, the CDR3 is TGTGCCAGCAGTTACCCGGGACTAGCGGACTACAATGAGCAGTTCTTC. Protein product: CASSYPGLADYNEQFF.